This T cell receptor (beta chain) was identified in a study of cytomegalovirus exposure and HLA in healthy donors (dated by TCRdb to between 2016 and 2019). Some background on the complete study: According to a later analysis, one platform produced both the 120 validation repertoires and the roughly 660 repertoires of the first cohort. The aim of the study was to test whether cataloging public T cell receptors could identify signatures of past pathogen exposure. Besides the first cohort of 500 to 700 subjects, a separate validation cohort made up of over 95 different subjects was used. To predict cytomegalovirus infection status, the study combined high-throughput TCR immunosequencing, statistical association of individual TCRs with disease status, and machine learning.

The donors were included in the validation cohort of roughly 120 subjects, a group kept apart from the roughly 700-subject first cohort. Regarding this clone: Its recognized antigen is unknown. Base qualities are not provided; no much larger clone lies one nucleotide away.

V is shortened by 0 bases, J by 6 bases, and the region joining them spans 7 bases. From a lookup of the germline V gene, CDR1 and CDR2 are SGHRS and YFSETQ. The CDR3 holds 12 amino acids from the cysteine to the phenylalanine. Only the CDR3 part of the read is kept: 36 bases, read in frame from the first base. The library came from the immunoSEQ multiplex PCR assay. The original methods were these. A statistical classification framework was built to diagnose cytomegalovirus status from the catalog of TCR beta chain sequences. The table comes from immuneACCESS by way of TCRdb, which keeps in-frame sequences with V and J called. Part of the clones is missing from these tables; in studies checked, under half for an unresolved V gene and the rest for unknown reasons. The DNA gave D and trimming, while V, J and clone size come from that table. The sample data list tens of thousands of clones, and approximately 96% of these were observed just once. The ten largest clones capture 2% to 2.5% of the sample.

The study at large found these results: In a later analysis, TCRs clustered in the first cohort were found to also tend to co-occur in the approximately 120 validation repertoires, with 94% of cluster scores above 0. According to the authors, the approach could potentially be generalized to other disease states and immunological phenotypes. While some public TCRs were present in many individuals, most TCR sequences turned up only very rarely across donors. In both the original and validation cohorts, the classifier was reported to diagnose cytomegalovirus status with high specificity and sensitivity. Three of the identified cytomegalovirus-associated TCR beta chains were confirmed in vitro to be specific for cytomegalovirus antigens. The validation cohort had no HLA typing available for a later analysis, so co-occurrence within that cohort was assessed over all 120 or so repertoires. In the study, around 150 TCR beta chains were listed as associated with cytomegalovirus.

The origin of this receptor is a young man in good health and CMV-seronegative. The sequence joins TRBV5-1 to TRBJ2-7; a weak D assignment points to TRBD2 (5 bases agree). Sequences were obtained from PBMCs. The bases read TGCGCCAGCAGCTTGGGAGGGAGCGAGCAGTACTTC. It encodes CASSLGGSEQYF. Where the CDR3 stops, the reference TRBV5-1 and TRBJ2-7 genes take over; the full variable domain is KAGVTQTPRYLIKTRGQQVTLSCSPISGHRSVSWYQQTPGQGLQFLFEYFSETQRNKGNFPGRFSGRQFSNSRSEMNVSTLELGDSALYLCASSLGGSEQYFGPGTRLTVT.